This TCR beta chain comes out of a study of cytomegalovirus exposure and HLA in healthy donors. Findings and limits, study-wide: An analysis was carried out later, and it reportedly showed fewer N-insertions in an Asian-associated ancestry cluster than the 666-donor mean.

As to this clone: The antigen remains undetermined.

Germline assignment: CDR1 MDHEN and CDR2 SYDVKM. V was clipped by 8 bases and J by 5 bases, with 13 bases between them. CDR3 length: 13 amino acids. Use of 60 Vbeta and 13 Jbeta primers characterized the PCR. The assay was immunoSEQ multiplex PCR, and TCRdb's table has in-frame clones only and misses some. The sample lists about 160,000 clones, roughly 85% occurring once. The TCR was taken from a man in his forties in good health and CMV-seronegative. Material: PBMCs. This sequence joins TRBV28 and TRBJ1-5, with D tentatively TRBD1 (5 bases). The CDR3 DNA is TGTGCCAGCGTCGGGGGAGGCCATCAGCCCCAGCATTTT. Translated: CASVGGGHQPQHF.